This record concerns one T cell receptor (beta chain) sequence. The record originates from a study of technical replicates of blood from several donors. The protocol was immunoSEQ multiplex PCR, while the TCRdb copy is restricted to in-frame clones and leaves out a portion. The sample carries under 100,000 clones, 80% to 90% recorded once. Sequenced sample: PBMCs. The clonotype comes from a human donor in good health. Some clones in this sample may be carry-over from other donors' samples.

The CDR3 here is CASSSQGAYGYTF. The CDR3 DNA sequence: TGTGCCAGCAGCTCTCAGGGGGCCTATGGCTACACCTTC. This chain uses TRBV5-4 with TRBJ1-2; TRBD1 agrees at 8 bases. The germline V gene has CDR1 SGHNT and CDR2 YYREEE (reference sequence). V was pared by 3 bases and J by 4 bases, with 2 bases of the junction left unmatched. This CDR3 region has 13 residues.